The rows below give T cell receptor beta chains drawn from one sample of a study of CD8+CD57+ T cells in acquired aplastic anemia. TCRdb recomputed calls from the reads with MiXCR, one row per CDR3 protein. The sample lists hundreds of thousands of distinct CDR3 sequences; around 68% were seen once. The sequencing sample was made of sorted CD4+, CD8+, or CD8+CD57+ T cells (not recorded which) from PBMCs. All receptors derive from a human donor in good health, serving as a control. Each CDR3 is given with its conserved first and last residue. D genes are given only for firm matches. The size entry is marked missing in some rows and otherwise reads once, few, many or a size class.

v_call,j_call,clone_size,d_call,cdr3_aa,cdr3_nt
TRBV6-5,TRBJ1-2,.,.,CAIRGPENFLTYF,TGTGCCATCAGAGGGCCAGAGAATTTCCTTACCTACTTC
TRBV2,TRBJ1-5,few,.,CASGEAYGRPQHF,TGTGCCAGCGGCGAGGCATACGGCCGGCCCCAGCATTTT
TRBV20-1,TRBJ1-2,.,.,CSATRQARGLYGYTF,TGCAGTGCTACCCGACAGGCGAGGGGTTTATATGGCTACACCTTC
TRBV29-1,TRBJ1-5,.,.,CSVSSNNQPQHF,TGCAGCGTTTCGTCCAACAATCAGCCCCAGCATTTT
TRBV20-1,TRBJ2-1,.,.,CSARDQRDGSEQFF,TGCAGTGCTAGAGATCAACGGGACGGGTCTGAGCAGTTCTTC
TRBV7-2,TRBJ2-7,.,.,CASSFSTGAYEQYF,TGTGCCAGCAGCTTTAGCACAGGTGCCTACGAGCAGTACTTC
TRBV7-2,TRBJ1-2,.,.,CASSLPQGRANGYTF,TGTGCCAGCAGCTTACCGCAGGGCCGGGCCAATGGCTACACCTTC
TRBV5-1,TRBJ1-6,.,TRBD1,CASSSGGTGNSPLYF,TGTGCCAGCAGCTCGGGGGGGACAGGGAATTCACCCCTCTACTTT
TRBV4-3,TRBJ2-5,.,TRBD1,CASSGTVFGQETQYF,TGCGCCAGCAGCGGGACAGTCTTTGGTCAAGAGACCCAGTACTTC
TRBV2,TRBJ2-3,.,TRBD2,CASTGSGRAGDTQYF,TGTGCCAGCACGGGTAGCGGGAGGGCGGGAGATACGCAGTATTTT
TRBV7-9,TRBJ1-1,few,.,CASSFGRTMDTEAFF,TGTGCCAGCAGCTTCGGCAGGACTATGGACACTGAAGCTTTCTTT
TRBV7-9,TRBJ2-7,once,.,CASSFRTDYEQYLYF,TGTGCCAGCAGCTTTAGGACAGACTACGAGCAGTACTTGTACTTC
TRBV7-9,TRBJ2-1,.,.,CASSTSGGNNEQFF,TGTGCCAGCAGCACAAGTGGGGGGAACAATGAGCAGTTCTTC
TRBV7-2,TRBJ1-3,.,.,CASSPTGSAQSFGF,TGTGCCAGCAGCCCCACCGGAAGTGCGCAGTCCTTTGGCTTT
TRBV11-2,TRBJ1-6,.,TRBD1,CASTKGGTGIPPLHF,TGTGCCAGCACCAAAGGAGGGACAGGGATTCCTCCCCTCCACTTT
TRBV12-5,TRBJ1-1,many,.,CASGPPRIDTEAFF,TGTGCTAGTGGGCCTCCCCGAATAGACACTGAAGCTTTCTTT
TRBV20-1,TRBJ2-1,many,TRBD1,CSARTGGNSYNEQFF,TGCAGTGCACGTACAGGGGGGAACTCCTACAATGAGCAGTTCTTC
TRBV2,TRBJ1-2,.,.,CASSLERVASYGYTF,TGTGCCAGCAGCTTAGAACGGGTGGCTAGCTATGGCTACACCTTC
TRBV5-6,TRBJ1-1,many,.,CASSLMGGPYTEAFF,TGTGCCAGCAGCTTAATGGGGGGCCCTTACACTGAAGCTTTCTTT
TRBV6-2/TRBV6-3,TRBJ2-5,.,.,CASQGNGETQYF,TGTGCCAGCCAGGGGAATGGAGAGACCCAGTACTTC
TRBV20-1,TRBJ1-4,.,TRBD1,CSARQGGPRELFF,TGCAGTGCCAGGCAGGGGGGCCCTAGGGAACTGTTTTTT
TRBV6-1,TRBJ2-7,.,TRBD1,CASSEAAGQASYEQYF,TGTGCCAGCAGTGAAGCGGCAGGACAGGCCTCCTACGAGCAGTACTTC
TRBV14,TRBJ2-6,many,.,CASSQVEGLGANVLTF,TGTGCCAGCAGCCAAGTGGAGGGCCTCGGGGCCAACGTCCTGACTTTC
TRBV9,TRBJ2-7,once,TRBD2,CASSVAGLAQEQYF,TGTGCCAGCAGCGTAGCGGGACTAGCACAGGAGCAGTACTTC
TRBV25-1,TRBJ2-1,.,TRBD2,CASSVGLAGYEQFF,TGTGCCAGCAGTGTGGGACTAGCGGGATATGAGCAGTTCTTC
TRBV5-6,TRBJ2-1,.,.,CASSQGLGNEQFF,TGTGCCAGCAGCCAGGGACTGGGCAATGAGCAGTTCTTC
TRBV5-1,TRBJ2-3,.,.,CASSLPDSTDTQYF,TGCGCCAGCAGCTTGCCGGACTCCACAGATACGCAGTATTTT
TRBV2,TRBJ1-1,once,.,CASSLMTREISQAYF,TGTGCCAGCAGCTTAATGACAAGAGAGATTTCACAAGCTTACTTT
TRBV15,TRBJ2-3,.,.,CATSRGGDTQYF,TGTGCCACCAGCAGAGGAGGAGATACGCAGTATTTT